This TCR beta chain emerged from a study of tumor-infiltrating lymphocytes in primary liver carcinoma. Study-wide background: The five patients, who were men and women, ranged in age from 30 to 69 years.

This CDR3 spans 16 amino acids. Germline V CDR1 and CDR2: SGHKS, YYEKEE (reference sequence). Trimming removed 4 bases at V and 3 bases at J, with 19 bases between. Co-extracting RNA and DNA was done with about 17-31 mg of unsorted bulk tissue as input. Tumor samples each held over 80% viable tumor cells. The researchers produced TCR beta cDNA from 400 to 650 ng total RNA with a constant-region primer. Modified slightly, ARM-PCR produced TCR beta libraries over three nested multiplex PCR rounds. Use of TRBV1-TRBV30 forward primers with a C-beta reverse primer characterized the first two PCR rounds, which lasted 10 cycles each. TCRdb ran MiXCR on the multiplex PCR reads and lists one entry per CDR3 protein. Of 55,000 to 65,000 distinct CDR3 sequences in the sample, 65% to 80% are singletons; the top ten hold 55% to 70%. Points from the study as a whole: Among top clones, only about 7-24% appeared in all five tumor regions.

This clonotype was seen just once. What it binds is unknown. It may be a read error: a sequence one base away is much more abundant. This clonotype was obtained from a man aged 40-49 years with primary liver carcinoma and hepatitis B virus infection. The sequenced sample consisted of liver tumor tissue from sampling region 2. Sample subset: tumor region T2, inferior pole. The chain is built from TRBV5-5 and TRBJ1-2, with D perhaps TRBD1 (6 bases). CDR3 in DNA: TGTGCCAGCAGCCCTCACCCGGACAGAACTGACTATGGCTACACCTTC. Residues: CASSPHPDRTDYGYTF.